This note documents a single TCR beta chain sequence. The antigen is unknown. These data originate in a study of blood T cells in healthy people across ages. It was with a sample-barcoded 5' primer and a J-beta primer mix that a second PCR of about 6 to 12 cycles was run. TCRdb itself ran the 5' RACE reads through MiXCR, one entry per CDR3 protein. The repertoire has 1.5 million or so distinct CDR3 sequences, about 40% of them found once; the top ten carry 7% to 9.5%. From germline, CDR1 is SGHRS and CDR2 YFSETQ. V was clipped by 0 bases and J by 5 bases, with 12 bases between them. The CDR3 has 15 amino acids. Study-level findings and limits: Investigators viewed diversity estimates from one million T cells as underestimates, the study reported.

This chain joins TRBV5-1 and TRBJ2-1; TRBD2 might be the D (6 bases). The sequenced material came from blood. The receptor comes from a woman younger than 30 in good health. In nucleotides, the CDR3 is TGCGCCAGCAGCTTGGTTGTGGGCGGGAACAATGAGCAGTTCTTC. Translating it yields CASSLVVGGNNEQFF. Complete variable domain (other parts from reference TRBV5-1 and TRBJ2-1): KAGVTQTPRYLIKTRGQQVTLSCSPISGHRSVSWYQQTPGQGLQFLFEYFSETQRNKGNFPGRFSGRQFSNSRSEMNVSTLELGDSALYLCASSLVVGGNNEQFFGPGTRLTVL.